This T cell receptor (beta chain) was profiled in a study of T cells in Graves' hyperthyroidism and ophthalmopathy. Exclusion criteria comprised uncontrolled infection, other autoimmune disease, pregnancy or lactation. Clinical symptoms, serum thyroxine, TRAb, thyroid ultrasound and orbital computed tomography established diagnosis. Isolation of PBMCs was performed on 8.5 to 10 ml fresh peripheral blood. Amplification targeted TCR beta CDR3 regions from RNA transcripts. The study used the HTBI primer set for a first-round RT-PCR of the TCR CDR3. TCRdb reanalysed the multiplex PCR reads using MiXCR and keeps one entry per CDR3 protein. The table includes under 300,000 distinct CDR3 sequences, roughly 15% detected once. This clonotype was seen repeatedly, ten times or more. Trimming took off 3 bases at V and 4 bases at J, with 12 bases between the two ends. The CDR3 length is 13 residues. The germline V gene has CDR1 DFQATT and CDR2 SNEGSKA (reference sequence).

The sequence was obtained from a woman between 45 and 65 years old with Graves' hyperthyroidism that later progressed to Graves' ophthalmopathy. V is TRBV20-1 and J is TRBJ1-1; a possible D gene is TRBD1 (5 bases). The sequenced material came from blood. The CDR3 protein is CSARTALGTEAFF. The CDR3, as DNA: TGCAGTGCTAGGACAGCATTGGGCACTGAAGCTTTCTTT.